This is a list of T cell receptor beta chains from one sample in a study of radiotherapy plus CTLA-4 blockade in lung cancer. The assay was immunoSEQ multiplex PCR, and TCRdb's table has in-frame clones only and misses some. The sample holds tens of thousands of clones, about nine tenths seen once. The material was peripheral blood, obtained from a patient treated with radiotherapy plus ipilimumab. The receptors here all came from a human donor with non-small cell lung cancer that progressed on radiotherapy plus ipilimumab. Each CDR3 is given with its conserved first and last residue. D genes are given only for firm matches. Size is omitted from some rows. Given values are once, few, many or a class for expanded clones.

v_call: TRBV9; d_call: TRBD1; clone_size: -; j_call: TRBJ2-7; cdr3_nt: TGTGCCAGCAGCGCCGACAGGGGGAACTACGAGCAGTACTTC; cdr3_aa: CASSADRGNYEQYF
v_call: TRBV5-1; d_call: -; clone_size: -; j_call: TRBJ1-2; cdr3_nt: TGCGCCAGCAGCTTGGACGGGTTCTCTAACTATGGCTACACCTTC; cdr3_aa: CASSLDGFSNYGYTF
v_call: TRBV9; d_call: TRBD1; clone_size: -; j_call: TRBJ1-2; cdr3_nt: TGTGCCAGCAGCATAAGGGACAGGGGATTTGACTACACCTTC; cdr3_aa: CASSIRDRGFDYTF
v_call: TRBV5-1; d_call: -; clone_size: -; j_call: TRBJ2-7; cdr3_nt: TGCGCCAGCAGCTTGGAGGCAGGGAGCCTCCACGAGCAGTACTTC; cdr3_aa: CASSLEAGSLHEQYF
v_call: TRBV5-1; d_call: -; clone_size: -; j_call: TRBJ2-2; cdr3_nt: TGCGCCAGCAGCTTGGAATCGGAAAACACCGGGGAGCTGTTTTTT; cdr3_aa: CASSLESENTGELFF
v_call: TRBV18; d_call: -; clone_size: few; j_call: TRBJ1-1; cdr3_nt: TGTGCCAGCTCACCCCGGGGGAACACTGAAGCTTTCTTT; cdr3_aa: CASSPRGNTEAFF
v_call: TRBV5-1; d_call: TRBD2; clone_size: -; j_call: TRBJ2-1; cdr3_nt: TGCGCCAGCAGCTTTTTAGCGGGAGGAAGCAATGAGCAGTTCTTC; cdr3_aa: CASSFLAGGSNEQFF
v_call: TRBV7-7; d_call: -; clone_size: few; j_call: TRBJ2-5; cdr3_nt: TGTGCTAGCAGCATGGGGAGAACGATACAAGAGACCCAGTACTTC; cdr3_aa: CASSMGRTIQETQYF
v_call: TRBV5-1; d_call: TRBD1; clone_size: -; j_call: TRBJ1-1; cdr3_nt: TGCGCCAGTGGAACCGACAGGGGGGACACTGAAGCTTTCTTT; cdr3_aa: CASGTDRGDTEAFF
v_call: TRBV5-4; d_call: TRBD2; clone_size: -; j_call: TRBJ2-3; cdr3_nt: TGTGCCAGCAGCTTGAGGACTAGAAGCACAGATACGCAGTATTTT; cdr3_aa: CASSLRTRSTDTQYF
v_call: TRBV18; d_call: -; clone_size: -; j_call: TRBJ1-5; cdr3_nt: TGTGCCAGCTCACCAGGGATCGATCAGCCCCAGCATTTT; cdr3_aa: CASSPGIDQPQHF
v_call: TRBV4-1; d_call: -; clone_size: -; j_call: TRBJ2-3; cdr3_nt: TGCGCCAGCAGCCAAGATCGAGGGATTTCCACAGATACGCAGTATTTT; cdr3_aa: CASSQDRGISTDTQYF
v_call: TRBV2; d_call: TRBD1; clone_size: few; j_call: TRBJ2-5; cdr3_nt: TGTGCCAGAACAGGGGGAGTTGGGGAGACCCAGTACTTC; cdr3_aa: CARTGGVGETQYF
v_call: TRBV7-8; d_call: TRBD1; clone_size: -; j_call: TRBJ2-3; cdr3_nt: TGTGCCAGCAGCTTAAGGGTCCAGGGGGGCACAGATACGCAGTATTTT; cdr3_aa: CASSLRVQGGTDTQYF
v_call: TRBV27; d_call: TRBD1; clone_size: -; j_call: TRBJ2-7; cdr3_nt: TGTGCCAGCCGATACCGGACAGGGGGCGAGCAGTACTTC; cdr3_aa: CASRYRTGGEQYF
v_call: TRBV5-1; d_call: -; clone_size: -; j_call: TRBJ2-5; cdr3_nt: TGCGCCAGCAGCTTGAGGAGGGGGGAGACCCAGTACTTC; cdr3_aa: CASSLRRGETQYF
v_call: TRBV10-2; d_call: TRBD2; clone_size: -; j_call: TRBJ2-7; cdr3_nt: TGCGCCAGCAGTGACCCCGGACTAGCGGGGAACTACGAGCAGTACTTC; cdr3_aa: CASSDPGLAGNYEQYF
v_call: TRBV2; d_call: -; clone_size: -; j_call: TRBJ2-3; cdr3_nt: TGTGCCAGCAGTTCTAACTTGGCAGGGAATACGCAGTATTTT; cdr3_aa: CASSSNLAGNTQYF
v_call: TRBV2; d_call: -; clone_size: -; j_call: TRBJ2-7; cdr3_nt: TGTGCCAGCGCCAGGTCCTACGAGCAGTACTTC; cdr3_aa: CASARSYEQYF
v_call: TRBV15; d_call: -; clone_size: -; j_call: TRBJ2-5; cdr3_nt: TGTGCCACCAGCAGGGGTAGCGTGGCAAACCAAGAGACCCAGTACTTC; cdr3_aa: CATSRGSVANQETQYF
v_call: TRBV11-2; d_call: TRBD1; clone_size: -; j_call: TRBJ1-2; cdr3_nt: TGTGCCAGCAGCGGGGACAGGGTGGGATTAAACTATGGCTACACCTTC; cdr3_aa: CASSGDRVGLNYGYTF
v_call: TRBV4-1; d_call: -; clone_size: -; j_call: TRBJ1-2; cdr3_nt: TGCGCCAGCAGCCAAGATGGTCTTAACTATGGCTACACCTTC; cdr3_aa: CASSQDGLNYGYTF
v_call: TRBV28; d_call: TRBD2; clone_size: -; j_call: TRBJ2-1; cdr3_nt: TGTGCCAGCAGTTTAACGACTAGCGGGAAATACAATGAGCAGTTCTTC; cdr3_aa: CASSLTTSGKYNEQFF
v_call: TRBV5-1; d_call: -; clone_size: -; j_call: TRBJ2-3; cdr3_nt: TGCGCCAGCAGCTTCCTAGCCGGTGATACGCAGTATTTT; cdr3_aa: CASSFLAGDTQYF
v_call: TRBV6-5; d_call: -; clone_size: -; j_call: TRBJ1-5; cdr3_nt: TGTGCCAGCAGTGTACAACTCAATCAGCCCCAGCATTTT; cdr3_aa: CASSVQLNQPQHF
v_call: TRBV4-2; d_call: -; clone_size: -; j_call: TRBJ1-2; cdr3_nt: TGTGCCAGCAGCCAAGTTGGACGGGACGTGGCTGGCTACACCTTC; cdr3_aa: CASSQVGRDVAGYTF
v_call: TRBV7-8; d_call: -; clone_size: -; j_call: TRBJ2-1; cdr3_nt: TGTGCCAGCAGCTCGTACAGGGTCAACTACAATGAGCAGTTCTTC; cdr3_aa: CASSSYRVNYNEQFF
v_call: TRBV27; d_call: TRBD2; clone_size: -; j_call: TRBJ2-5; cdr3_nt: TGTGCCAGCAGTCCCCGACTAGCGGGAGAAGAGACCCAGTACTTC; cdr3_aa: CASSPRLAGEETQYF
v_call: TRBV6-1; d_call: TRBD2; clone_size: -; j_call: TRBJ2-1; cdr3_nt: TGTGCCAGCAGTGAAACCGGGACTAGCGGGATCAATGAGCAGTTCTTC; cdr3_aa: CASSETGTSGINEQFF
v_call: TRBV4-1; d_call: TRBD1; clone_size: -; j_call: TRBJ1-5; cdr3_nt: TGCGCCAGCAGCCCTCGACAGGGATCCCTCAATCAGCCCCAGCATTTT; cdr3_aa: CASSPRQGSLNQPQHF
v_call: TRBV7-2; d_call: -; clone_size: -; j_call: TRBJ1-4; cdr3_nt: TGTGCCAGCAGCTTAAGACCCGGATCAACTAATGAAAAACTGTTTTTT; cdr3_aa: CASSLRPGSTNEKLFF
v_call: TRBV30; d_call: TRBD1; clone_size: -; j_call: TRBJ1-4; cdr3_nt: TGTGCCGAAAGCCAGGGGGGGGAAAAACTGTTTTTT; cdr3_aa: CAESQGGEKLFF
v_call: TRBV7-2; d_call: -; clone_size: -; j_call: TRBJ2-2; cdr3_nt: TGTGCCAGCAGCTTAAAGGCCAGGAGCACCGGGGAGCTGTTTTTT; cdr3_aa: CASSLKARSTGELFF
v_call: TRBV9; d_call: TRBD1; clone_size: -; j_call: TRBJ1-1; cdr3_nt: TGTGCCAGCAGCGCCGGGACAGCTACCGAAGCTTTCTTT; cdr3_aa: CASSAGTATEAFF
v_call: TRBV5-8; d_call: -; clone_size: few; j_call: TRBJ1-5; cdr3_nt: TGTGCCAGCAGCCGAATCGGCCAGCCCCAGCATTTT; cdr3_aa: CASSRIGQPQHF
v_call: TRBV6-6; d_call: -; clone_size: -; j_call: TRBJ2-3; cdr3_nt: TGTGCCAGCAGCTCCGGACTGAGCACAGATACGCAGTATTTT; cdr3_aa: CASSSGLSTDTQYF
v_call: TRBV16; d_call: TRBD1; clone_size: -; j_call: TRBJ2-3; cdr3_nt: TGTGCCAGCAGCCATCCGGGACAGGGCGCAGATACGCAGTATTTT; cdr3_aa: CASSHPGQGADTQYF
v_call: TRBV7-9; d_call: TRBD1; clone_size: -; j_call: TRBJ2-2; cdr3_nt: TGTGCCAGCAGCCTGCAGGGGGCCACCGGGGAGCTGTTTTTT; cdr3_aa: CASSLQGATGELFF
v_call: TRBV6-5; d_call: -; clone_size: -; j_call: TRBJ2-7; cdr3_nt: TGTGCCAGCAGTATACCGGGACAAAGCTCCTACGAGCAGTACTTC; cdr3_aa: CASSIPGQSSYEQYF
v_call: TRBV7-9; d_call: -; clone_size: -; j_call: TRBJ1-2; cdr3_nt: TGTGCCAGCAGCAATTCAGGGGATGGCTACACCTTC; cdr3_aa: CASSNSGDGYTF
v_call: TRBV6-1; d_call: -; clone_size: -; j_call: TRBJ1-3; cdr3_nt: TGTGCCAGCAGTGAAGCACAGAGCTCTGGAAACACCATATATTTT; cdr3_aa: CASSEAQSSGNTIYF
v_call: TRBV7-8; d_call: -; clone_size: few; j_call: TRBJ2-3; cdr3_nt: TGTGCCAGCAGCTTAACCCGCACCCGAGATACGCAGTATTTT; cdr3_aa: CASSLTRTRDTQYF
v_call: TRBV7-3; d_call: TRBD1; clone_size: once; j_call: TRBJ1-1; cdr3_nt: TGTGCCAGCAGCTCCGGACAGGGTTACTTAGCAGCTGAAGCTTTCTTT; cdr3_aa: CASSSGQGYLAAEAFF
v_call: TRBV11-3; d_call: -; clone_size: -; j_call: TRBJ1-1; cdr3_nt: TGTGCCAGCGCTGCTGGGCGGAACACTGAAGCTTTCTTT; cdr3_aa: CASAAGRNTEAFF